These T cell receptor beta chains were read from a single sample in a study of human versus mouse CDR3 diversity and MHC coevolution. The table came from immunoSEQ multiplex PCR; TCRdb's copy has only in-frame clones and leaves some out. The sample has about 77,000 clones; around 92% are singletons. Sequenced material: naive CD4+ T cells from blood. The receptor set was obtained from a person aged 30-69 years in good health. The CDR3 runs from the conserved cysteine through the conserved F or W. A D gene is named only where the DNA matches it firmly. Only some rows state a clone size, as once, few, many or a class for expanded clones.

d_call j_call v_call clone_size cdr3_aa cdr3_nt
TRBD2 TRBJ2-1 TRBV2 - CASSESSLAGVTNEQFF TGTGCCAGCAGTGAATCCTCACTAGCGGGAGTGACCAATGAGCAGTTCTTC
TRBD2 TRBJ2-7 TRBV6-1 - CASSEGLAGGYEQYF TGTGCCAGCAGTGAAGGACTAGCGGGAGGGTACGAGCAGTACTTC
TRBD2 TRBJ2-1 TRBV10-1 - CASSTLAGDNNEQFF TGCGCCAGCAGTACGCTAGCGGGAGATAACAATGAGCAGTTCTTC
- TRBJ1-1 TRBV2 - CATINDGGDTEAFF TGTGCCACCATAAACGACGGGGGTGACACTGAAGCTTTCTTT
- TRBJ1-1 TRBV21-1 - CASATQGNTEAFF TGTGCCAGCGCAACCCAGGGGAACACTGAAGCTTTCTTT
- TRBJ1-1 TRBV6-4 - CASSVQGPPMNTEAFF TGTGCCAGCAGCGTACAGGGACCTCCTATGAACACTGAAGCTTTCTTT
- TRBJ1-5 TRBV2 - CASSDNSNQPQHF TGTGCCAGCAGTGATAATAGCAATCAGCCCCAGCATTTT
TRBD2 TRBJ2-1 TRBV5-5 - CASSDRIGTSPNNEQFF TGTGCCAGCAGCGACCGAATCGGGACTAGCCCCAACAATGAGCAGTTCTTC
- TRBJ2-5 TRBV7-9 few CASSLQETQYF TGTGCCAGCAGCCTACAAGAGACCCAGTACTTC
- TRBJ2-2 TRBV30 - CASRGAGTGELFF TGTGCCTCTCGGGGGGCGGGCACCGGGGAGCTGTTTTTT
TRBD1 TRBJ1-2 TRBV19 - CASSKHPETGFYLSGYTF TGTGCCAGTAGCAAACATCCAGAGACAGGGTTCTATCTCTCTGGCTACACCTTC
TRBD1 TRBJ1-6 TRBV4-1 - CASSQEGSGGTLHF TGCGCCAGCAGCCAAGAGGGTTCAGGGGGCACCCTCCACTTT
TRBD1 TRBJ1-5 TRBV7-9 - CASSSGQGMSQPQHF TGTGCCAGCAGCTCGGGACAGGGAATGTCTCAGCCCCAGCATTTT
- TRBJ2-7 TRBV1 once CTSSQVPGQARAYEQYF TGCACCAGCAGCCAAGTCCCGGGACAGGCTCGAGCCTACGAGCAGTACTTC
- TRBJ2-2 TRBV30 once CACHQWQKGAGELFF TGTGCCTGCCACCAGTGGCAAAAGGGAGCGGGGGAGCTGTTTTTT
- TRBJ2-3 TRBV5-1 - CASSLRTADTQYF TGCGCCAGCAGCCTCCGGACAGCAGATACGCAGTATTTT
- TRBJ1-1 TRBV29-1 once CSVERALNTEAFF TGCAGCGTTGAGCGGGCACTGAACACTGAAGCTTTCTTT
TRBD1 TRBJ1-5 TRBV19 - CASRPRGGLNQPQHF TGTGCCAGTAGGCCGAGAGGGGGCCTCAATCAGCCCCAGCATTTT
- TRBJ2-1 TRBV7-9 - CASSLVGGETEQFF TGTGCCAGCAGCTTAGTTGGCGGGGAGACTGAGCAGTTCTTC
TRBD1 TRBJ1-2 TRBV6-5 - CASSPSLTGYGYTF TGTGCCAGCAGTCCGTCCTTGACAGGGTACGGCTACACCTTC
TRBD1 TRBJ1-4 TRBV7-3 few CASSSTRDSRF TGTGCCAGCAGCTCGACCCGGGACAGTCGTTTT
TRBD2 TRBJ2-3 TRBV4-1 - CASSQDPGLAGRRGDTQYF TGCGCCAGCAGCCAAGATCCGGGACTAGCGGGGCGCCGGGGAGATACGCAGTATTTT
- TRBJ2-1 TRBV15 - CATSREWNEQFF TGTGCCACCAGCAGGGAGTGGAATGAGCAGTTCTTC
- TRBJ1-6 TRBV6-1 - CASSKDRINSPLHF TGTGCCAGCAGCAAGGACAGAATTAATTCACCCCTCCACTTT
- TRBJ2-6 TRBV30 - CAWDTGFSGANVLTF TGTGCCTGGGATACAGGTTTCTCTGGGGCCAACGTCCTGACTTTC
- TRBJ1-2 TRBV5-1 - CASSLTQDRTNYGYTF TGCGCCAGCAGCCTGACCCAGGACAGAACCAACTATGGCTACACCTTC
- TRBJ2-2 TRBV6-6 - CASSPSTMDGELFF TGTGCCAGCAGTCCCAGTACTATGGACGGGGAGCTGTTTTTT
TRBD1 TRBJ1-1 TRBV6-5 once CASSRGVSGGSAFF TGTGCCAGCAGCCGGGGTGTTTCAGGGGGGAGTGCTTTCTTT
TRBD2 TRBJ2-1 TRBV28 - CASSTHLAGGPNNEQFF TGTGCCAGCAGCACTCACCTAGCGGGGGGACCAAACAATGAGCAGTTCTTC
TRBD2 TRBJ2-3 TRBV7-6 - CASSLTSGSLVDTQYF TGTGCCAGCAGCTTAACTAGCGGGAGTTTAGTAGATACGCAGTATTTT
TRBD2 TRBJ2-1 TRBV4-1 - CASSRGLAGNNEQFF TGCGCCAGCAGCCGGGGACTAGCGGGAAACAATGAGCAGTTCTTC
- TRBJ1-1 TRBV7-9 - CASSSLRGSEAFF TGTGCCAGCAGCTCGCTAAGGGGTTCTGAAGCTTTCTTT
TRBD2 TRBJ2-1 TRBV7-2 - CASSQTSVTEQFF TGTGCCAGCAGCCAGACTAGCGTCACTGAGCAGTTCTTC
TRBD1 TRBJ1-1 TRBV6-1 - CASSEGGGTGGLFTEAFF TGTGCCAGCAGTGAAGGAGGGGGGACAGGGGGCTTGTTCACTGAAGCTTTCTTT
- TRBJ2-2 TRBV5-4 - CASSLPSVANTGELFF TGTGCCAGCAGCTTACCTAGCGTCGCGAACACCGGGGAGCTGTTTTTT
TRBD1 TRBJ1-6 TRBV9 - CASSLGTGLRNSPLHF TGTGCCAGCAGCCTGGGGACAGGGCTTAGGAATTCACCCCTCCACTTT
- TRBJ2-6 TRBV5-3 - CARSPNGANVLTF TGTGCCAGGAGCCCTAATGGGGCCAACGTCCTGACTTTC
- TRBJ1-2 TRBV10-2 - CASSTGSGAYGYTF TGCGCCAGCAGTACAGGGTCAGGGGCCTATGGCTACACCTTC
- TRBJ2-1 TRBV30 - CAVSLAPSSYNEQFF TGTGCCGTAAGTTTAGCGCCGAGCTCCTACAATGAGCAGTTCTTC
TRBD1 TRBJ1-5 TRBV19 - CASSIEGQGFQPQHF TGTGCCAGTAGTATAGAGGGACAGGGCTTCCAGCCCCAGCATTTT
- TRBJ1-1 TRBV5-1 - CASNLGQMNTEAFF TGCGCCAGCAACCTAGGACAAATGAACACTGAAGCTTTCTTT
- TRBJ1-3 TRBV19 - CASIRAGATGNTIYF TGTGCCAGCATTCGGGCGGGGGCAACTGGAAACACCATATATTTT
TRBD2 TRBJ2-1 TRBV6-4 few CASSDSGTIDEQFF TGTGCCAGCAGTGACTCAGGGACTATCGATGAGCAGTTCTTC
TRBD2 TRBJ2-2 TRBV15 - CATSRREGDTGELFF TGTGCCACCAGCAGGCGGGAGGGTGACACCGGGGAGCTGTTTTTT
TRBD2 TRBJ2-7 TRBV10-2 - CASSVGLAGGRTYEQYF TGCGCCAGCAGCGTGGGACTAGCGGGAGGGAGAACCTACGAGCAGTACTTC
- TRBJ1-6 TRBV4-1 - CASSRGADSPLHF TGCGCCAGCAGCAGGGGCGCAGATTCACCCCTCCACTTT